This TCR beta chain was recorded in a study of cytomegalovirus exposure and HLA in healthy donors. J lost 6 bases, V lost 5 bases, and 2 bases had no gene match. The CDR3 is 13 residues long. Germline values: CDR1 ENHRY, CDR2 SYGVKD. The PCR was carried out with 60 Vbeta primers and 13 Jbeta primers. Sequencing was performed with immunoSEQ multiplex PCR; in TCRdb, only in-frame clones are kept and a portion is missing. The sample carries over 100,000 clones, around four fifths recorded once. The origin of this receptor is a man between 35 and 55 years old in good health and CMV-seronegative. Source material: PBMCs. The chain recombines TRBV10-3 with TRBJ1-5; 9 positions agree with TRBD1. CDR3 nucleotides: TGTGCCATCAGTCGGGACAGGGCTCAGCCCCAGCATTTT. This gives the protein CAISRDRAQPQHF.